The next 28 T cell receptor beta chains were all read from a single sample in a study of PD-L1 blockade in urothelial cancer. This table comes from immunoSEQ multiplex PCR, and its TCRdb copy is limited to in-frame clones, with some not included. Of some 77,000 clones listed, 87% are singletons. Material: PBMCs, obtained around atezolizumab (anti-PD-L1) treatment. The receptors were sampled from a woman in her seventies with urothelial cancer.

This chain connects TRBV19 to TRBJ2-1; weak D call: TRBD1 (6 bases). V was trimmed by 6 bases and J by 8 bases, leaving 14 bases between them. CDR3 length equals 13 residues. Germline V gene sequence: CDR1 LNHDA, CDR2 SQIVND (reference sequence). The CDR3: CASRPGVFDEQFF. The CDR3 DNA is TGTGCCAGTAGGCCAGGGGTTTTCGATGAGCAGTTCTTC.

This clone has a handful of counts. The CDR3 bases are TGTGCCAGCAGCTTGGCCCTCCCGGGAGTGAGAAATGAGCAGTTCTTC. It specifies CASSLALPGVRNEQFF. The rearrangement links TRBV5-4 to TRBJ2-1; D possibly corresponds to TRBD2 (6 bases). V was shortened by 0 bases and J by 7 bases, with 17 bases between the two germline ends. Germline V gene sequence: CDR1 SGHNT, CDR2 YYREEE (reference sequence). The CDR3 runs 16 residues.

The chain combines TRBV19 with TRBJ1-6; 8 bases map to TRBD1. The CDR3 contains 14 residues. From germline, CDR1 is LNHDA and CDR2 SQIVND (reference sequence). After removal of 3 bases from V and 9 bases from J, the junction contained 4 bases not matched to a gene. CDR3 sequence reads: CASSMSGGGSPLHF. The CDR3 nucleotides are TGTGCCAGTAGTATGTCAGGGGGCGGTTCACCCCTCCACTTT.

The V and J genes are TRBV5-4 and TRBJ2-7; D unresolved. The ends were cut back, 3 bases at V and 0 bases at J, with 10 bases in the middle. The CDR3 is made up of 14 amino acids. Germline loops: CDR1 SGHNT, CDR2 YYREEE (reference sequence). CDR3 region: CASSSGQSSYEQYF. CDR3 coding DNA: TGTGCCAGCAGCTCAGGTCAGAGCTCCTACGAGCAGTACTTC.

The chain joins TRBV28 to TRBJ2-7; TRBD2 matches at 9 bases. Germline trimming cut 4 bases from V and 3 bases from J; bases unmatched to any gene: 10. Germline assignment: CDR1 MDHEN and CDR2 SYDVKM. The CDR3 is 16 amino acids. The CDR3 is CASSSILAGENYEQYF. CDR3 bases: TGTGCCAGCAGTTCCATTTTAGCGGGAGAGAACTACGAGCAGTACTTC.

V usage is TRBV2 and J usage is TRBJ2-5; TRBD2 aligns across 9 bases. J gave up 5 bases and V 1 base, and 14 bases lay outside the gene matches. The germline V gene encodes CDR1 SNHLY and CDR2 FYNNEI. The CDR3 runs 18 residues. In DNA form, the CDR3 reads TGTGCCAGCAGTGAAGTCTGGGCTAGGCGGGAGGGCCCGGAGACCCAGTACTTC. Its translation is CASSEVWARREGPETQYF.

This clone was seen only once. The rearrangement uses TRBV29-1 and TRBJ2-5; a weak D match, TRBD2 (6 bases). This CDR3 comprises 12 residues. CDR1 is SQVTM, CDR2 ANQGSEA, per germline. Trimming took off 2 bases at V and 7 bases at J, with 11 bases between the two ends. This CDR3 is CSVEPGARTQYF. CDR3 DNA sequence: TGCAGCGTTGAACCGGGAGCGAGGACCCAGTACTTC. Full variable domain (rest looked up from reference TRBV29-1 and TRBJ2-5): SAVISQKPSRDICQRGTSLTIQCQVDSQVTMMFWYRQQPGQSLTLIATANQGSEATYESGFVIDKFPISRPNLTFSTLTVSNMSPEDSSIYLCSVEPGARTQYFGPGTRLLVL.

CDR3 bases: TGTGCCTGGAGTCCGGGGAGTTTGGATACGCAGTATTTT. Translation: CAWSPGSLDTQYF. J is TRBJ2-3 and V is TRBV30; D is perhaps TRBD2 (5 bases). The CDR3 runs to 13 residues. V was pared by 2 bases and J by 6 bases, with 12 bases between. CDR1 is GTSNPN, CDR2 SVGIG, per germline (reference sequence).

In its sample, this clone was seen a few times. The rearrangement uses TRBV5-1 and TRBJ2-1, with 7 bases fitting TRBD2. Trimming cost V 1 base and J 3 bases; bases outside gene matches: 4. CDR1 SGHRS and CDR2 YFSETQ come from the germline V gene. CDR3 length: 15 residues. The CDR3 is CASSLQGGFYNEQFF. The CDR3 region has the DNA TGCGCCAGCAGCTTGCAGGGAGGGTTCTACAATGAGCAGTTCTTC.

CDR3 loop: CASSFRTGEGHEQYF. Here the CDR3 DNA reads TGTGCCAGCAGCTTCCGGACAGGGGAAGGGCACGAGCAGTACTTC. The chain combines TRBV11-2 with TRBJ2-7; TRBD1 aligns across 9 bases. This CDR3 comprises 15 residues. With V trimmed by 3 bases and J by 5 bases, 8 bases remained unmatched. In germline, CDR1 is SGHAT, CDR2 FQNNGV.

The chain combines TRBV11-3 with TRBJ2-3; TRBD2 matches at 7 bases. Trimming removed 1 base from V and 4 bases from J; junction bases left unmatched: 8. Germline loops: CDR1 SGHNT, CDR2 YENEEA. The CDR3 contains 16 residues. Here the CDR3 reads CASSLGGTGGADTQYF. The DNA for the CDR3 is TGTGCCAGCAGCTTAGGGGGGACGGGAGGTGCAGATACGCAGTATTTT.

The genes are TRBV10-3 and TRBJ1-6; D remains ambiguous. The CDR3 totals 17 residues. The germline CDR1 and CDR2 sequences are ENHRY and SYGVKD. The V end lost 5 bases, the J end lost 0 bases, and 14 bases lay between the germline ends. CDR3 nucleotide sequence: TGTGCCATCAGTCAAAGTTCCCGGAGCTCCTATAATTCACCCCTCCACTTT. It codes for CAISQSSRSSYNSPLHF.

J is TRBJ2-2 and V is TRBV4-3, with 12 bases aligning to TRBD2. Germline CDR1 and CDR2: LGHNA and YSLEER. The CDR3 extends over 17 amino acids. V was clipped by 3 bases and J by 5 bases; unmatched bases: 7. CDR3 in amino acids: CASSQNPGTSGTGELFF. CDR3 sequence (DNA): TGCGCCAGCAGCCAGAACCCAGGGACTAGCGGGACCGGGGAGCTGTTTTTT.

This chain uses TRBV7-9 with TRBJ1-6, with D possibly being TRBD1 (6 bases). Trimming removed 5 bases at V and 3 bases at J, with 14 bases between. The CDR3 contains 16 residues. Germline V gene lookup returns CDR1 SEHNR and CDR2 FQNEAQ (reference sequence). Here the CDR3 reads CASSHHREIYNSPLHF. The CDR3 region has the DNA TGTGCCAGCAGCCACCACAGGGAAATCTATAATTCACCCCTCCACTTT.

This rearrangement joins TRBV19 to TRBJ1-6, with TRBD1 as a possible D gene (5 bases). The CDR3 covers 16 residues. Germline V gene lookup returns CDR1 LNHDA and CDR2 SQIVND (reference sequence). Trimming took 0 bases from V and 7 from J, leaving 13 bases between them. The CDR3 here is CASSIDSGRANSPLHF. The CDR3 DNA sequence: TGTGCCAGTAGTATAGATTCCGGCAGGGCGAATTCACCCCTCCACTTT. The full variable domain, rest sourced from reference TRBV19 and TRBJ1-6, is DGGITQSPKYLFRKEGQNVTLSCEQNLNHDAMYWYRQDPGQGLRLIYYSQIVNDFQKGDIAEGYSVSREKKESFPLTVTSAQKNPTAFYLCASSIDSGRANSPLHFGNGTRLTVT.

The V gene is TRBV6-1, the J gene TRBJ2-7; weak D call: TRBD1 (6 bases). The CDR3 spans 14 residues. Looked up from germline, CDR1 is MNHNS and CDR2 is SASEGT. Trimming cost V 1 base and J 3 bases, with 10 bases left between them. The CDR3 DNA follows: TGTGCCAGCAGTGAAGGCGACAGGTACTACGAGCAGTACTTC. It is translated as CASSEGDRYYEQYF.

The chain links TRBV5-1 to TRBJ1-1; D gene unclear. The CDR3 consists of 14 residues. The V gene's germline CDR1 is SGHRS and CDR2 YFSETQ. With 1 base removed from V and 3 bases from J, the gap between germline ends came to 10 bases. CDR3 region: CASSLSLGDTEAFF. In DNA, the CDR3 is TGCGCCAGCAGCTTGAGCCTCGGGGACACTGAAGCTTTCTTT.

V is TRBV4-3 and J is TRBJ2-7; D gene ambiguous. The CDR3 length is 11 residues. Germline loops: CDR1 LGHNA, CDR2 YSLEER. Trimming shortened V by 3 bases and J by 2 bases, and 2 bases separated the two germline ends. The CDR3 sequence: CASSHTYEQYF. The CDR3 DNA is TGCGCCAGCAGCCATACCTACGAGCAGTACTTC.

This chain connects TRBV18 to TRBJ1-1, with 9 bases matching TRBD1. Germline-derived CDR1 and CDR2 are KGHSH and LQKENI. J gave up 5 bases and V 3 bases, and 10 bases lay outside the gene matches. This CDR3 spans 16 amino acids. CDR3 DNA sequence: TGTGCCAGCTCACCGGGCGGGTACAGGGGGCATACTGAAGCTTTCTTT. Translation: CASSPGGYRGHTEAFF. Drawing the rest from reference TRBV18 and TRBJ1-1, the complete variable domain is NAGVMQNPRHLVRRRGQEARLRCSPMKGHSHVYWYRQLPEEGLKFMVYLQKENIIDESGMPKERFSAEFPKEGPSILRIQQVVRGDSAAYFCASSPGGYRGHTEAFFGQGTRLTVV.

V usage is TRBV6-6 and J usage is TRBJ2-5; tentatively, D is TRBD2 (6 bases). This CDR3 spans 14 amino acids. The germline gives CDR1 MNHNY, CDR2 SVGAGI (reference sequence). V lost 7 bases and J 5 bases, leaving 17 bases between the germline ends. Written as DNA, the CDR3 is TGTGCCAGCATCCTAAAGGCGGGGCACGAGACCCAGTACTTC. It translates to CASILKAGHETQYF.

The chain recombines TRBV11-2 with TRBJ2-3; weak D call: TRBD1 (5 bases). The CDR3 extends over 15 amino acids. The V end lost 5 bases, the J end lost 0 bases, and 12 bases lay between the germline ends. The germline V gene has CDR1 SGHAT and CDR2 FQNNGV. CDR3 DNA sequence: TGTGCCAGCAGCACGACAGCCACTAGCACAGATACGCAGTATTTT. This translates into CASSTTATSTDTQYF.

In DNA, the CDR3 is TGTGCCAGCGGTCAGGGGAGGCCCCAGCATTTT. It encodes CASGQGRPQHF. V usage is TRBV6-5 and J usage is TRBJ1-5; possible D gene TRBD1, 6 bases. The V end lost 8 bases, the J end lost 9 bases, and 11 bases lay between the germline ends. CDR1 MNHEY and CDR2 SVGAGI come from the germline V gene. The CDR3 length is 11 residues.

CDR3 in DNA: TGTGCCAGTAGTTTCCGGACAGTTAGCACCGGGGAGCTGTTTTTT. Translation gives CASSFRTVSTGELFF. The chain is built from TRBV19 and TRBJ2-2; D perhaps matches TRBD1 (6 bases). Germline V gene sequence: CDR1 LNHDA, CDR2 SQIVND (reference sequence). The CDR3 is made up of 15 amino acids. V dropped 5 bases and J dropped 4 bases, with 14 bases sitting between them. Drawing the rest from reference TRBV19 and TRBJ2-2, the complete variable domain is DGGITQSPKYLFRKEGQNVTLSCEQNLNHDAMYWYRQDPGQGLRLIYYSQIVNDFQKGDIAEGYSVSREKKESFPLTVTSAQKNPTAFYLCASSFRTVSTGELFFGEGSRLTVL.

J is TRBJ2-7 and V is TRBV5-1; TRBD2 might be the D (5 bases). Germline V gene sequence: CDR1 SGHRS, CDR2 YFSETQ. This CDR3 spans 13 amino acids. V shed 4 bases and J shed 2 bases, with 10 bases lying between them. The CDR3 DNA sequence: TGCGCCAGCAGCACAGCGGCAACCTACGAGCAGTACTTC. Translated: CASSTAATYEQYF.

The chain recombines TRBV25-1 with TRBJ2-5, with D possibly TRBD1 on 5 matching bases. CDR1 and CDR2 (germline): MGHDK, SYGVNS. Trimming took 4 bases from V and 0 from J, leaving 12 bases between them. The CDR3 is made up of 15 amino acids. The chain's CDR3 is CASSGTGLYQETQYF. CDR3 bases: TGTGCCAGCAGTGGAACAGGCTTGTACCAAGAGACCCAGTACTTC.

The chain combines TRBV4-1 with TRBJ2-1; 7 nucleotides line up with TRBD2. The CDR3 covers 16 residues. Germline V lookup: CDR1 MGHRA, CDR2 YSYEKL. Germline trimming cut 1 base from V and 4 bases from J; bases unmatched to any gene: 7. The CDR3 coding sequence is TGCGCCAGCAGCCAAGGGAGGGGCGGGGGATACAATGAGCAGTTCTTC. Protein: CASSQGRGGGYNEQFF.

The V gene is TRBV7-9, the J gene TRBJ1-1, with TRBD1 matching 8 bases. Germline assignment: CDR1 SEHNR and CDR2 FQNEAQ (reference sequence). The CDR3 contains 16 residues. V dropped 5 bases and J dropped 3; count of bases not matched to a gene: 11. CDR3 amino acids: CASSQPPGGYYTEAFF. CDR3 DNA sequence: TGTGCCAGCAGCCAACCACCAGGGGGCTATTACACTGAAGCTTTCTTT.

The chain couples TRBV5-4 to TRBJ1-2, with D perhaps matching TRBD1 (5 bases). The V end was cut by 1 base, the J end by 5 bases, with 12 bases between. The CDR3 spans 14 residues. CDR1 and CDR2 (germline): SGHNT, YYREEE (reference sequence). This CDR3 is CASSLRQGLYGYTF. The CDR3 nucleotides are TGTGCCAGCAGCTTGCGTCAGGGCCTTTATGGCTACACCTTC.